The 14 T cell receptor beta chains below all came from one sample that was sequenced in a study of blood T cells in healthy people across ages. Combining a sample-barcoded 5' primer with a J-beta primer mix, a second PCR ran for roughly 7 to 12 cycles. TCRdb itself ran the 5' RACE reads through MiXCR, one entry per CDR3 protein. The sample records some 690,000 distinct CDR3 sequences, 22% being singletons. The sequencing sample was made of blood. The receptors derive from a man aged 65-85 years in good health.

The chain couples TRBV4-1 to TRBJ2-1; D unclear. Germline V gives CDR1 MGHRA, CDR2 YSYEKL. The length of the CDR3 is 15 residues. The V end lost 2 bases, the J end lost 0 bases, and 8 bases lay between the germline ends. The CDR3 region is CASSQFGGSYNEQFF. CDR3 bases: TGCGCCAGCAGCCAATTTGGCGGCTCCTACAATGAGCAGTTCTTC.

For this clonotype: One end of the junction fails to match germline, which may point to a read error. The chain uses TRBV20-1 and TRBJ2-5, with a tentative D call TRBD2 (5 bases). CDR1 and CDR2 (germline): DFQATT, SNEGSKA (reference sequence). The CDR3 extends over 10 amino acids. In DNA, the CDR3 is TGCAGTGCTGGGTGGGAGACCCGGTACTTC. This sequence encodes CSAGWETRYF.

The chain combines TRBV7-9 with TRBJ1-1; no reliable D call. The CDR3 loop spans 13 amino acids. Trimming shortened V by 3 bases and J by 8 bases, and 13 bases separated the two germline ends. CDR1 is SEHNR, CDR2 FQNEAQ, per germline (reference sequence). The CDR3 DNA sequence: TGTGCCAGCAGCTTCCTCGACCTCAGGGAAGCTTTCTTT. This gives the protein CASSFLDLREAFF.

The rearrangement joins TRBV5-1 to TRBJ2-2; D gene unclear. Germline CDR1 reads SGHRS; CDR2 reads YFSETQ. This CDR3 comprises 15 residues. The V end lost 4 bases, the J end lost 1 base, and 11 bases lay between the germline ends. CDR3 residues: CASSLTTENTGELFF. The CDR3 DNA follows: TGCGCCAGCAGCCTCACCACAGAGAACACCGGGGAGCTGTTTTTT.

There are a few counts of this clonotype. V gene TRBV7-9 combines with J gene TRBJ2-1; perhaps TRBD2 as D (5 bases). The CDR3 has 14 amino acids. Germline CDR1 is SEHNR and CDR2 is FQNEAQ (reference sequence). The germline V and J ends were trimmed by 8 bases and 6 bases, with 17 bases remaining between them. In DNA form, the CDR3 reads TGTGCCAGCTTCACGGAGAATAGCGTCAATGAGCAGTTCTTC. Translating it yields CASFTENSVNEQFF.

Comment on this clonotype: This may be a read error, as it is one base from a much larger clone. The chain recombines TRBV24-1 with TRBJ2-1; D gene ambiguous. The CDR3 totals 14 residues. Looked up from germline, CDR1 is KGHDR and CDR2 is SFDVKD. The CDR3 DNA sequence: TGTGCCACCAGTGACTCCTGGGCAGTCAATGCGCAGTTCTTC. Encoded protein: CATSDSWAVNAQFF.

This clonotype was observed a few times. The rearrangement links TRBV14 to TRBJ2-5; 11 bases agree with TRBD1. The germline CDR1 and CDR2 sequences are SGHDN and FVKESK. The CDR3 has 15 amino acids. Losses at the gene ends were 7 bases for V and 2 bases for J; bases not matched to a gene: 6. The CDR3 sequence: CASTLDRGLQETQYF. In nucleotides, the CDR3 is TGTGCCAGCACCCTGGACAGGGGGCTTCAAGAGACCCAGTACTTC.

V and J are TRBV12-3 or TRBV12-4 and TRBJ1-2, with D possibly being TRBD1 (5 bases). Trimming took 3 bases from V and 4 from J, leaving 9 bases between them. This CDR3 has 13 residues. This CDR3 reads CASSFAGSYGYTF. CDR3 nucleotides: TGTGCCAGCAGTTTCGCAGGGAGCTATGGCTACACCTTC.

This clonotype was seen more than once but under ten times. The chain uses TRBV3-1 and TRBJ1-2, with no clear D. Germline CDR1 and CDR2: LGHDT and YNNKEL (reference sequence). The CDR3 contains 14 residues. V gave up 6 bases and J gave up 8 bases, with 19 bases separating them. In DNA, the CDR3 is TGTGCCAGCAGTCGGGCGGATGCCGGCTACGGCTACACCTTC. Protein: CASSRADAGYGYTF.

This chain connects TRBV15 to TRBJ2-1, with a tentative D call TRBD2 (5 bases). V lost 1 base and J lost 4, with 11 bases in between. CDR3 size: 15 residues. Germline V gene lookup returns CDR1 LNHNV and CDR2 YYDKDF (reference sequence). CDR3 protein: CATSRAAVFYNEQFF. The CDR3 DNA is TGTGCCACCAGCAGAGCAGCGGTATTTTACAATGAGCAGTTCTTC.

The chain employs TRBV11-1 and TRBJ2-1; a possible D gene is TRBD2 (6 bases). V dropped 4 bases and J dropped 3 bases, with 7 bases sitting between them. Germline V gives CDR1 SGHAT, CDR2 FQDESV (reference sequence). The CDR3 contains 13 residues. CDR3 region: CASSWEDYNEQFF. The CDR3 nucleotides read TGTGCCAGCAGCTGGGAGGACTACAATGAGCAGTTCTTC.

The rearrangement links TRBV5-1 to TRBJ1-4; D ambiguous. Germline CDR1 is SGHRS and CDR2 is YFSETQ. CDR3 length: 16 residues. V was trimmed by 0 bases and J by 0 bases, leaving 9 bases between them. The chain's CDR3 is CASSLASAATNEKLFF. The CDR3 DNA follows: TGCGCCAGCAGCTTGGCGAGCGCCGCAACTAATGAAAAACTGTTTTTT.

This clonotype was found a few times. The genes are TRBV27 and TRBJ1-2; 7 nucleotides align to TRBD1. J lost 0 bases, V lost 5 bases, and 9 bases had no gene match. The CDR3 consists of 16 residues. Germline V gene lookup returns CDR1 MNHEY and CDR2 SMNVEV (reference sequence). The CDR3 DNA reads as TGTGCCAGCAGTACGAACCGGGACAGTGCTAACTATGGCTACACCTTC. Translated: CASSTNRDSANYGYTF.

This clonotype was seen only a few times. The V gene is TRBV29-1, the J gene TRBJ1-4, with unresolved D. Germline CDR1 SQVTM, CDR2 ANQGSEA. The CDR3 is made up of 10 amino acids. V gave up 7 bases and J gave up 6 bases, with 6 bases separating them. Here the CDR3 DNA reads TGCAGCGCATTATATGAAAAACTGTTTTTT. It encodes CSALYEKLFF.